A selection of T cell receptor beta chains follows, all from one sample in a study of blood T cell repertoires in COVID-19. Assay: immunoSEQ multiplex PCR; the TCRdb copy retains only in-frame clones and omits some. The sample has fewer than 300,000 clones, about 85% seen once. Sequenced input: PBMCs or T cells enriched from blood (not recorded which). Every receptor here comes from a woman in her forties or fifties who had recovered from COVID-19. Each CDR3 is given with its conserved first and last residue. Each record gives: D gene, V gene, clone size, J gene, CDR3 protein, CDR3 DNA. A D gene is named only where the DNA matches it firmly. Not all rows give a size; the values are once, few, many and, for expanded clones, a class.

>TRBD2|TRBV28|-|TRBJ2-5
CASSPSGGKETQYF
TGTGCCAGCAGTCCTAGCGGGGGGAAAGAGACCCAGTACTTC
>-|TRBV6-1|-|TRBJ2-7
CASSEGSYEQYF
TGTGCCAGCAGTGAAGGCAGCTACGAGCAGTACTTC
>-|TRBV6-5|-|TRBJ1-1
CAILRNTEAFF
TGTGCCATCCTTAGGAACACTGAAGCTTTCTTT
>-|TRBV19|-|TRBJ1-1
CASSMGNRETTEAFF
TGTGCCAGTAGTATGGGAAACAGGGAGACCACTGAAGCTTTCTTT
>-|TRBV12-3/TRBV12-4|-|TRBJ1-2
CASNRGGAYGYTF
TGTGCCAGCAACCGGGGGGGCGCCTATGGCTACACCTTC
>-|TRBV2|-|TRBJ2-7
CASKNRGGYEQYF
TGTGCCAGCAAAAACAGGGGGGGATACGAGCAGTACTTC
>TRBD1|TRBV5-6|-|TRBJ2-5
CASSLRQGETQYF
TGTGCCAGCAGCTTAAGACAGGGCGAGACCCAGTACTTC
>-|TRBV5-1|-|TRBJ2-1
CASSLSGSSYNEQFF
TGCGCCAGCAGCTTGTCGGGTAGCTCCTACAATGAGCAGTTCTTC
>TRBD1|TRBV4-2|-|TRBJ1-2
CASSHLGQGERTSGYTF
TGTGCCAGCAGCCACCTGGGACAGGGGGAAAGAACAAGTGGCTACACCTTC
>-|TRBV5-6|-|TRBJ2-7
CASSYTGLPYEQYF
TGTGCCAGCAGCTACACAGGGTTACCCTACGAGCAGTACTTC
>TRBD2|TRBV19|-|TRBJ2-1
CASSINSGLAGYNEQFF
TGTGCCAGTAGTATTAACTCGGGACTAGCGGGGTACAATGAGCAGTTCTTC
>-|TRBV19|few|TRBJ1-2
CASSGRDGNYGYTF
TGTGCCAGTAGTGGCAGGGATGGTAACTATGGCTACACCTTC
>-|TRBV11-2|-|TRBJ2-1
CASSLVGAPYNEQFF
TGTGCCAGCAGCTTAGTGGGGGCACCGTACAATGAGCAGTTCTTC
>-|TRBV19|once|TRBJ1-3
CASSVRGGPVGSGNTIYF
TGTGCCAGTAGCGTACGGGGGGGCCCTGTTGGAAGTGGAAACACCATATATTTT
>TRBD1|TRBV11-2|-|TRBJ2-5
CASSLWGTGGETQYF
TGTGCCAGCAGCTTATGGGGGACAGGGGGAGAGACCCAGTACTTC
>TRBD2|TRBV6-4|-|TRBJ2-1
CASSGTSRHHNEQFF
TGTGCCAGCAGTGGGACTAGCCGACACCACAATGAGCAGTTCTTC
>TRBD2|TRBV9|-|TRBJ2-1
CASSVAPGLENNEQFF
TGTGCCAGCAGCGTAGCTCCGGGACTAGAGAACAATGAGCAGTTCTTC
>-|TRBV6-2/TRBV6-3|-|TRBJ2-1
CASSYRGSSNEQFF
TGTGCCAGCAGTTACAGGGGGTCGTCCAATGAGCAGTTCTTC
>-|TRBV4-3|-|TRBJ1-3
CASSPDSRDGSGNTIYF
TGCGCCAGCAGCCCAGACTCTCGCGATGGCTCTGGAAACACCATATATTTT
>TRBD2|TRBV18|-|TRBJ2-5
CASSPELAGSQETQYF
TGTGCCAGCTCACCGGAGCTAGCGGGGTCTCAAGAGACCCAGTACTTC
>-|TRBV18|once|TRBJ2-2
CASSPYPGANTGELFF
TGTGCCAGCTCACCTTACCCGGGGGCGAACACCGGGGAGCTGTTTTTT
>TRBD1|TRBV19|-|TRBJ1-3
CASSISRQGSGNTIYF
TGTGCCAGTAGTATATCGAGACAGGGCTCTGGAAACACCATATATTTT
>-|TRBV6-1|-|TRBJ2-7
CASSEQPPPAGEQYF
TGTGCCAGCAGTGAACAACCCCCCCCGGCGGGCGAGCAGTACTTC
>-|TRBV25-1|-|TRBJ1-1
CASSEFGEGNTEAFF
TGTGCCAGCAGTGAATTCGGGGAGGGGAACACTGAAGCTTTCTTT
>-|TRBV15|-|TRBJ1-6
CATSTGHLDSPLHF
TGTGCCACCAGCACGGGACACCTAGATTCACCCCTCCACTTT
>-|TRBV7-2|-|TRBJ1-5
CASSLGAAGNQPQHF
TGTGCCAGCAGCTTAGGCGCGGCGGGGAATCAGCCCCAGCATTTT
>TRBD1|TRBV4-1|-|TRBJ2-7
CASSLGQGAGEQYF
TGCGCCAGCAGCCTGGGACAGGGGGCGGGGGAGCAGTACTTC
>TRBD1|TRBV9|-|TRBJ1-3
CASSVGTVSGNTIYF
TGTGCCAGCAGCGTGGGGACAGTTTCTGGAAACACCATATATTTT
>-|TRBV4-2|-|TRBJ1-5
CASSQDSGYSNQPQHF
TGTGCCAGCAGCCAAGATTCGGGATATAGCAATCAGCCCCAGCATTTT
>TRBD2|TRBV6-1|once|TRBJ2-3
CASSEERGGTDTQYF
TGTGCCAGCAGTGAAGAGCGGGGGGGCACAGATACGCAGTATTTT
>TRBD1|TRBV30|-|TRBJ1-1
CAWSHGGTANTEAFF
TGTGCCTGGAGTCATGGAGGGACAGCGAACACTGAAGCTTTCTTT
>TRBD1|TRBV20-1|-|TRBJ1-5
CSASADRDRKPQHF
TGCAGTGCTAGTGCGGACAGGGACAGGAAGCCCCAGCATTTT
>-|TRBV6-5|-|TRBJ1-5
CASSYRGGPQHF
TGTGCCAGCAGTTACCGTGGGGGCCCCCAGCATTTT
>-|TRBV6-2/TRBV6-3|-|TRBJ1-1
CASSYDGGTEAFF
TGTGCCAGCAGTTACGATGGAGGCACTGAAGCTTTCTTT
>-|TRBV2|-|TRBJ1-5
CASSDEVLRNQPQHF
TGTGCCAGCAGTGATGAGGTCCTTCGCAATCAGCCCCAGCATTTT
>-|TRBV19|-|TRBJ2-3
CASSWGAGSTDTQYF
TGTGCCAGTAGTTGGGGTGCGGGATCAACAGATACGCAGTATTTT
>-|TRBV5-1|once|TRBJ1-3
CASSVDGSSGNTIYF
TGCGCCAGCAGTGTGGACGGGAGCTCTGGAAACACCATATATTTT
>TRBD1|TRBV6-6|few|TRBJ1-6
CASSPTGTVNYNSPLHF
TGTGCCAGCAGTCCTACCGGGACAGTCAATTATAATTCACCCCTCCACTTT
>TRBD1|TRBV5-1|-|TRBJ1-1
CASRTGGNTEAFF
TGCGCCAGTAGGACAGGGGGGAACACTGAAGCTTTCTTT
>-|TRBV10-3|-|TRBJ1-1
CAISEGRTEAFF
TGTGCCATCAGTGAGGGGCGCACTGAAGCTTTCTTT
>-|TRBV27|-|TRBJ1-1
CASIGLGATEAFF
TGTGCCAGCATTGGGCTTGGGGCCACTGAAGCTTTCTTT
>TRBD1|TRBV30|once|TRBJ1-5
CAWSPRGQSNQPQHF
TGTGCCTGGAGTCCCAGGGGACAGAGCAATCAGCCCCAGCATTTT
>TRBD1|TRBV4-1|-|TRBJ2-3
CASSQGTGQGATDTQYF
TGCGCCAGCAGCCAAGGCACGGGACAGGGGGCCACAGATACGCAGTATTTT
>-|TRBV5-4|once|TRBJ2-5
CASSYRDTPTQYF
TGTGCCAGCAGCTACCGGGACACACCGACCCAGTACTTC
>-|TRBV12-3/TRBV12-4|-|TRBJ2-7
CASSMSYEQYF
TGTGCCAGCAGCATGAGCTACGAGCAGTACTTC
>TRBD2|TRBV6-1|-|TRBJ2-2
CASSEPSGKGTGELFF
TGTGCCAGCAGTGAGCCTAGCGGGAAGGGCACCGGGGAGCTGTTTTTT
>TRBD2|TRBV30|-|TRBJ2-5
CAWRVIAGGETQYF
TGTGCCTGGAGAGTGATAGCGGGGGGGGAGACCCAGTACTTC
>TRBD2|TRBV19|-|TRBJ2-1
CASREAPYNEQFF
TGTGCCAGTCGGGAGGCCCCCTACAATGAGCAGTTCTTC
>TRBD2|TRBV2|few|TRBJ2-1
CASSELMWGLAGGPQADNEQFF
TGTGCCAGCAGTGAACTGATGTGGGGACTAGCGGGAGGGCCTCAAGCAGACAATGAGCAGTTCTTC
>-|TRBV19|once|TRBJ2-7
CASSIGSRAAYEQYF
TGTGCCAGTAGTATAGGATCGCGGGCCGCCTACGAGCAGTACTTC
>TRBD2|TRBV30|-|TRBJ2-7
CAWSVFGRRVLAGIYEQYF
TGTGCCTGGAGCGTATTCGGTCGGAGGGTTTTAGCGGGAATTTACGAGCAGTACTTC
>TRBD2|TRBV2|-|TRBJ2-7
CASSEGTSGYYEQYF
TGTGCCAGCAGCGAGGGGACTAGCGGGTACTACGAGCAGTACTTC
>-|TRBV15|-|TRBJ1-4
CATSRGSRGGEKLFF
TGTGCCACCAGCAGGGGGAGCAGGGGTGGTGAAAAACTGTTTTTT
>-|TRBV5-1|once|TRBJ1-1
CASSLNSWNTEAFF
TGCGCCAGCAGCTTGAACAGCTGGAACACTGAAGCTTTCTTT